This TCR beta chain was sequenced for a study of blood T cell repertoires in COVID-19. Study-level background: Acute and convalescent COVID-19 samples came from the United States, Italy and Spain. Sample material is recorded as cDNA or gDNA derived from T cells, B-cell-depleted T cells, or PBMCs.

As processed by the authors: How many nucleated cells were present was estimated from reference gene primer amplification. TCRdb's copy holds only in-frame clones and misses some; the assay was immunoSEQ multiplex PCR. V and J calls and clone size come straight from that table; D and trimming were deduced from the DNA. The table shows 150,000 to 200,000 clones, with about 88% occurring only once. The study counted Cohort 3 donors as recovered given two negative PCRs, clearance, or symptom resolution. Germline CDR1 and CDR2: SNHLY and FYNNEI. Trimming shortened V by 4 bases and J by 2 bases, and 14 bases separated the two germline ends. The length of the CDR3 is 15 residues.

The material sequenced was PBMCs or T cells enriched from blood (not recorded which). The rearrangement joins TRBV2 to TRBJ1-2; maybe TRBD1 (5 bases). This sequence was found in a young woman who had recovered from COVID-19. This CDR3 is CASSVGTTVNYGYTF. Written as DNA, the CDR3 is TGTGCCAGCAGTGTTGGCACGACAGTAAACTATGGCTACACCTTC.